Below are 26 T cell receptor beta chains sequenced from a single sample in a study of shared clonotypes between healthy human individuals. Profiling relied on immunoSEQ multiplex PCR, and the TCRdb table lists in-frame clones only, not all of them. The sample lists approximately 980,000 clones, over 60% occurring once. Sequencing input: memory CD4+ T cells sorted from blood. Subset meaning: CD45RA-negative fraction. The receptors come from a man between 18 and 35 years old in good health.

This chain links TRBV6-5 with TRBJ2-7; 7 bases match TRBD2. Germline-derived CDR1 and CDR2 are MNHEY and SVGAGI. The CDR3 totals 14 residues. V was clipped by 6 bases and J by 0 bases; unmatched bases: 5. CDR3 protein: CASRPRTSSYEQYF. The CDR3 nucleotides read TGTGCCAGCAGACCCCGGACTAGCTCCTACGAGCAGTACTTC.

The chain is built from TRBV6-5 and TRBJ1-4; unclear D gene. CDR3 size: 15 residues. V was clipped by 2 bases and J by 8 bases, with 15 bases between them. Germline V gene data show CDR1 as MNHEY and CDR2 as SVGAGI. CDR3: CASSYLPTIPEKLFF. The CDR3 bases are TGTGCCAGCAGTTACCTTCCGACAATTCCAGAAAAACTGTTTTTT.

CDR3 protein: CACTGTSGRSSYNEQFF. In DNA form, the CDR3 reads TGTGCCTGCACCGGGACTAGCGGGAGGAGCTCCTACAATGAGCAGTTCTTC. V gene TRBV2 combines with J gene TRBJ2-1; 15 positions agree with TRBD2. CDR3 size: 17 residues. The trim removed 11 bases at V and 0 bases at J, leaving 8 bases unmatched. Looked up from germline, CDR1 is SNHLY and CDR2 is FYNNEI.

The CDR3 DNA sequence: TGTGCCAGCAGTACCGGACCTCCATCCTCCTACGAGCAGTACTTC. It specifies CASSTGPPSSYEQYF. The chain links TRBV28 to TRBJ2-7; D is uncertain. In germline, CDR1 is MDHEN, CDR2 SYDVKM. V gave up 5 bases and J gave up 0 bases, with 14 bases separating them. The CDR3 contains 15 residues. The full variable domain, rest sourced from reference TRBV28 and TRBJ2-7, is DVKVTQSSRYLVKRTGEKVFLECVQDMDHENMFWYRQDPGLGLRLIYFSYDVKMKEKGDIPEGYSVSREKKERFSLILESASTNQTSMYLCASSTGPPSSYEQYFGPGTRLTVT.

The CDR3 nucleotides read TGTGCCAGCAGCTTCGGGGGCGCCTATGGCTACACCTTC. This sequence encodes CASSFGGAYGYTF. The J gene is TRBJ1-2, the V gene TRBV5-4; perhaps TRBD1 as D (6 bases). This CDR3 has 13 amino acids. The germline V and J ends were trimmed by 2 bases and 4 bases, with 9 bases remaining between them. Germline CDR1 is SGHNT and CDR2 is YYREEE (reference sequence).

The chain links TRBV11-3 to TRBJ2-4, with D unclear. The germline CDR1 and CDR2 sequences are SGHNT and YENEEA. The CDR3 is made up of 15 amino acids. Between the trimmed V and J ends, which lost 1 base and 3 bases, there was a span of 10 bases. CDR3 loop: CASSLGTVGKNIQYF. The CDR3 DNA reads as TGTGCCAGCAGCTTAGGGACCGTCGGCAAAAACATTCAGTACTTC. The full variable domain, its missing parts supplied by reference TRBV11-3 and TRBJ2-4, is EAGVVQSPRYKIIEKKQPVAFWCNPISGHNTLYWYLQNLGQGPELLIRYENEEAVDDSQLPKDRFSAERLKGVDSTLKIQPAELGDSAVYLCASSLGTVGKNIQYFGAGTRLSVL.

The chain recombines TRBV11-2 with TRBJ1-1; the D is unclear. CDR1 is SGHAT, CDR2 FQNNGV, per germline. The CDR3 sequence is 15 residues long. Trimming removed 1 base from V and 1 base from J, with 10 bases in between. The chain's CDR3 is CASSLVPDGNTEAFF. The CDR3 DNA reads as TGTGCCAGCAGCTTAGTCCCCGACGGGAACACTGAAGCTTTCTTT. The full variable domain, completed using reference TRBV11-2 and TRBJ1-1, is EAGVAQSPRYKIIEKRQSVAFWCNPISGHATLYWYQQILGQGPKLLIQFQNNGVVDDSQLPKDRFSAERLKGVDSTLKIQPAKLEDSAVYLCASSLVPDGNTEAFFGQGTRLTVV.

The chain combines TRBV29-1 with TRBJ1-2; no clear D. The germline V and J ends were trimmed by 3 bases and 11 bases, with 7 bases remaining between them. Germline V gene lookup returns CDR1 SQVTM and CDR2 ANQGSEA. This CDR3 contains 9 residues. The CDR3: CSVEGSYTF. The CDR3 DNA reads TGCAGCGTTGAGGGAAGTTACACCTTC.

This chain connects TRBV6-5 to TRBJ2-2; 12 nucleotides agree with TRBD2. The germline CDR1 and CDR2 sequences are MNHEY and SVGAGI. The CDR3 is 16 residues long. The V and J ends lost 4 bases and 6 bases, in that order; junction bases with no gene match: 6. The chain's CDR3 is CASSSPTSGRSGELFF. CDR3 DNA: TGTGCCAGCAGTTCACCGACTAGCGGGAGATCCGGGGAGCTGTTTTTT.

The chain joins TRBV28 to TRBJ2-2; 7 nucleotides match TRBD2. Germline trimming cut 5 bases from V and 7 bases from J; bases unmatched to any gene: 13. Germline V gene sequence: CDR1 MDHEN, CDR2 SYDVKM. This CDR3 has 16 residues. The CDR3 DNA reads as TGTGCCAGCAGTCCCTTAGCGGGCGCGATAGTCGGGGAGCTGTTTTTT. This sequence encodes CASSPLAGAIVGELFF. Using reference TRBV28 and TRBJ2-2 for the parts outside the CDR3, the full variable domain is DVKVTQSSRYLVKRTGEKVFLECVQDMDHENMFWYRQDPGLGLRLIYFSYDVKMKEKGDIPEGYSVSREKKERFSLILESASTNQTSMYLCASSPLAGAIVGELFFGEGSRLTVL.

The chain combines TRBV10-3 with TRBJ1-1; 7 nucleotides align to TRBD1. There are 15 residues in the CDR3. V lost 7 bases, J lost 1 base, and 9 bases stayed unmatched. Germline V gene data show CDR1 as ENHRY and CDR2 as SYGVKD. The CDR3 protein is CAITGQAGGNTEAFF. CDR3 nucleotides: TGTGCCATCACCGGACAGGCCGGAGGGAACACTGAAGCTTTCTTT.

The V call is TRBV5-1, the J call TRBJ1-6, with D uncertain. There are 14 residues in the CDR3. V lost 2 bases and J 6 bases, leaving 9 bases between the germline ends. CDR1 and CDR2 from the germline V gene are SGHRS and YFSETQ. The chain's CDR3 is CASSLFQSNSPLHF. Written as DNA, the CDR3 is TGCGCCAGCAGCTTATTCCAGAGTAATTCACCCCTCCACTTT.

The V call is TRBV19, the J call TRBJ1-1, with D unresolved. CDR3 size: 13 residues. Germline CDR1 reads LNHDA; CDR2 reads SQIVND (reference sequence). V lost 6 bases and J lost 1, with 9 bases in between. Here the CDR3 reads CASRTSGNTEAFF. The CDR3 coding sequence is TGTGCCAGTAGAACCAGCGGGAACACTGAAGCTTTCTTT. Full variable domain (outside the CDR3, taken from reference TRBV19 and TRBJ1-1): DGGITQSPKYLFRKEGQNVTLSCEQNLNHDAMYWYRQDPGQGLRLIYYSQIVNDFQKGDIAEGYSVSREKKESFPLTVTSAQKNPTAFYLCASRTSGNTEAFFGQGTRLTVV.

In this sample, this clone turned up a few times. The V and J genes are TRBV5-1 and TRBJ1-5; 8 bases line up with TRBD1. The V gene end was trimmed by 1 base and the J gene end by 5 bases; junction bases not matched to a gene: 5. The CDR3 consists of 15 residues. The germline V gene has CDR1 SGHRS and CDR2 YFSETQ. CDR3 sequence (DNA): TGCGCCAGCAGCTTGATTACAGGGGGTGATCAGCCCCAGCATTTT. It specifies CASSLITGGDQPQHF.

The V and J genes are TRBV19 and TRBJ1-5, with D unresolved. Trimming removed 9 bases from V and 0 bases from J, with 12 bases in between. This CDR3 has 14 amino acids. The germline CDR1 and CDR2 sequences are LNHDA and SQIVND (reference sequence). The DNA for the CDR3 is TGTGCCAGCTCCAGCCGGTATAGCAATCAGCCCCAGCATTTT. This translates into CASSSRYSNQPQHF.

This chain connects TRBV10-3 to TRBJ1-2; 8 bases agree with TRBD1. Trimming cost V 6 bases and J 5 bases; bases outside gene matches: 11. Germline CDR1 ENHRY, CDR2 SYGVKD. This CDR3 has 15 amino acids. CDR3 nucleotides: TGTGCCATCAGACCAGGGGGGGACAGGCCTTATGGCTACACCTTC. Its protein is CAIRPGGDRPYGYTF.

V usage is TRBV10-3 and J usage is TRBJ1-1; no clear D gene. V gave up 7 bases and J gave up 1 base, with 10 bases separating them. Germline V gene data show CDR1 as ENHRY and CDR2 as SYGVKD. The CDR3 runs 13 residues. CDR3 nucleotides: TGTGCCATCACCGGAGGGCGGAACACTGAAGCTTTCTTT. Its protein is CAITGGRNTEAFF.

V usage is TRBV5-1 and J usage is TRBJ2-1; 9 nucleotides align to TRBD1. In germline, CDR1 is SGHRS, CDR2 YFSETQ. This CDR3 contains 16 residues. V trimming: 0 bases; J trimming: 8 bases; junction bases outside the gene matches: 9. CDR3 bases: TGCGCCAGCAGCTTGGGATCCGGGACAGGGAGAGATGAGCAGTTCTTC. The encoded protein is CASSLGSGTGRDEQFF.

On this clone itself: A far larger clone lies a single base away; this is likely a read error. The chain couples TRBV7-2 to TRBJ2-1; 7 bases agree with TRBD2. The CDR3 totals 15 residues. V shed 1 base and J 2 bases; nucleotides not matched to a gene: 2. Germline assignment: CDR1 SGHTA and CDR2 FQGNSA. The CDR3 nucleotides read TGTGCCAGCAGCTTAGAAGGGACTACCTACAATGAGCAGTTCTTC. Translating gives CASSLEGTTYNEQFF.

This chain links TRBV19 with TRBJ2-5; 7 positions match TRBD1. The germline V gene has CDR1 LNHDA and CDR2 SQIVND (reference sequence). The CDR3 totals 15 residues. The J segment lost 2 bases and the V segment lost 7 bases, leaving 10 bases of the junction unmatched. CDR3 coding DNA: TGTGCCAGTACCGCTTCGGGACAGATACAAGAGACCCAGTACTTC. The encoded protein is CASTASGQIQETQYF.

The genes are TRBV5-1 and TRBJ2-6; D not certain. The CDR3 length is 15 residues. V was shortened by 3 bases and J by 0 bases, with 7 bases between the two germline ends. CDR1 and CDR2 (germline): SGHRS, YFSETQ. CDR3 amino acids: CASSSDLSGANVLTF. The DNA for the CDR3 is TGCGCCAGCAGCTCTGACCTCTCTGGGGCCAACGTCCTGACTTTC.

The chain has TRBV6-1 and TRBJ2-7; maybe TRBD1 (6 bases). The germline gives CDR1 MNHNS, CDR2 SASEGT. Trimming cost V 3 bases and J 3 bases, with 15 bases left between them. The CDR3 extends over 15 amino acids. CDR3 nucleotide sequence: TGTGCCAGCAGTGAGGGACACATTCAGGGCTACGAGCAGTACTTC. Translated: CASSEGHIQGYEQYF.

The CDR3 DNA reads as TGTGCCAGCAGCCTTGGGTCTGGCGGGGGCCCGCCAGATACGCAGTATTTT. Encoded protein: CASSLGSGGGPPDTQYF. V is TRBV28 and J is TRBJ2-3, with D tentatively TRBD2 (7 bases). CDR3 length equals 17 residues. The germline gives CDR1 MDHEN, CDR2 SYDVKM. Trimming pared 6 bases from V and 4 bases from J, leaving 23 bases between.

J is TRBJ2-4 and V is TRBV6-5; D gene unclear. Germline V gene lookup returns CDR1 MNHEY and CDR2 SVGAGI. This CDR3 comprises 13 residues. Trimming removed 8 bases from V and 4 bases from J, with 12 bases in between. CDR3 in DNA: TGTGCCAGCGGACGGGCAGAGAAAAACATTCAGTACTTC. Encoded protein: CASGRAEKNIQYF.

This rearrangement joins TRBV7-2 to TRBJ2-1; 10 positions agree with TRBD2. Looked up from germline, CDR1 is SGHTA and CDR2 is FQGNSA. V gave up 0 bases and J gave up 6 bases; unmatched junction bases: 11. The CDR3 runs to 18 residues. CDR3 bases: TGTGCCAGCAGCTTAGCTATTGCTAGCGGGAGAAGGGTCAATGAGCAGTTCTTC. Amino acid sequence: CASSLAIASGRRVNEQFF.

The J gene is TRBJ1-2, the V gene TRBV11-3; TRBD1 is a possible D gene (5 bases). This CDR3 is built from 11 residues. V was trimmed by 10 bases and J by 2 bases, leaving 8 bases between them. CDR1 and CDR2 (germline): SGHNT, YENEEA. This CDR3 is CANGQNYGYTF. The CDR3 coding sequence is TGTGCCAACGGACAAAACTATGGCTACACCTTC.